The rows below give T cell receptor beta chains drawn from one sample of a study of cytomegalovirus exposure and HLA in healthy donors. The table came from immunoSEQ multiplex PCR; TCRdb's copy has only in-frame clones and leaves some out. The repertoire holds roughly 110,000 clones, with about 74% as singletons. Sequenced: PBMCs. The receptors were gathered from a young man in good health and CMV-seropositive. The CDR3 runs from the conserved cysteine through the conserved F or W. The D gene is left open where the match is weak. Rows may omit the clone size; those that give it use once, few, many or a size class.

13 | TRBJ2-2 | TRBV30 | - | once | TGTGCCTGGAGTGCCAGGGATACCGGGGAGCTGTTTTTT | CAWSARDTGELFF
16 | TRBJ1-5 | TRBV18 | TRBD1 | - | TGTGCCAGCTCATCGCAGGGGGCAGGGAGCAATCAGCCCCAGCATTTT | CASSSQGAGSNQPQHF
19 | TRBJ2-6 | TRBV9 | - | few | TGTGCCAGCAGCGCCCCCGGAGAGGGACACCGCTCTGGGGCCAACGTCCTGACTTTC | CASSAPGEGHRSGANVLTF
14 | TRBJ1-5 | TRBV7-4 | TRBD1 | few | TGTGCCAGCAGGGACAGGGGTGGCACTCAGCCCCAGCATTTT | CASRDRGGTQPQHF
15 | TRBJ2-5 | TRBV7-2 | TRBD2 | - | TGTGCCAGCAGCTTTACTAGCGGGGGGGGAGAGACCCAGTACTTC | CASSFTSGGGETQYF
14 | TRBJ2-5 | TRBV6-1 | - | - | TGTGCCAGCTTCCAAGACTGGCCCCAAGAGACCCAGTACTTC | CASFQDWPQETQYF
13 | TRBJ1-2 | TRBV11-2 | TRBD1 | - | TGTGCCAGCAGCCTAACAGGGGGCCGGGGCTACACCTTC | CASSLTGGRGYTF
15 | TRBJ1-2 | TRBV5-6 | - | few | TGTGCCAGCAGCTATCAGGACAGAACTAACTATGGCTACACCTTC | CASSYQDRTNYGYTF
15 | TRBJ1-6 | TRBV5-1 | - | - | TGCGCCAGCAGCTTGGACAGGGCGGCTAATTCACCCCTCCACTTT | CASSLDRAANSPLHF
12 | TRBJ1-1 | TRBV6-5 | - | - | TGTGCCAGCACGCGGGGGGACACTGAAGCTTTCTTT | CASTRGDTEAFF
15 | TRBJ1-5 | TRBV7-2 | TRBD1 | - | TGTGCCAGCAGCTTAGGCCCCACAGGGGGGCAGCCCCAGCATTTT | CASSLGPTGGQPQHF
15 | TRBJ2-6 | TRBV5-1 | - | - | TGCGCCAGCAGCTTGGACAGCCCTGGGGCCAACGTCCTGACTTTC | CASSLDSPGANVLTF
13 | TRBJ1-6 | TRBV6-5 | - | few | TGTGCCAGCAGTAACAGGAGAACTTCACCCCTCCACTTT | CASSNRRTSPLHF
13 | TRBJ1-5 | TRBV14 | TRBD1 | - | TGTGCCAGCAGCCAAATACAGGGGCAGCCCCAGCATTTT | CASSQIQGQPQHF
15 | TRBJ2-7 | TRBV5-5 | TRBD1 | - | TGTGCCAGCAGCTTCCCGGGACAGGGGAAAAGCGAGCAGTACTTC | CASSFPGQGKSEQYF
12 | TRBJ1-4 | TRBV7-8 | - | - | TGTGCCAGCGGCGACAGCTTAGAAAAACTGTTTTTT | CASGDSLEKLFF
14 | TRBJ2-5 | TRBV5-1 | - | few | TGCGCCAGCAGCTTGGGCAGGGCGAGGGAGACCCAGTACTTC | CASSLGRARETQYF
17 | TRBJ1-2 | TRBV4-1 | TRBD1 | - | TGCGCCAGCAGCCAGATGGACAGGGGGCCAAGTTACTATGGCTACACCTTC | CASSQMDRGPSYYGYTF
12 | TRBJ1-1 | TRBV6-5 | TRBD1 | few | TGTGCCAGCAGTACCGGGGACAGTGAAGCTTTCTTT | CASSTGDSEAFF
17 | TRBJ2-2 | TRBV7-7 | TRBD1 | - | TGTGCCAGCAGCCTATCGGTGAGGACAGGCGACACCGGGGAGCTGTTTTTT | CASSLSVRTGDTGELFF
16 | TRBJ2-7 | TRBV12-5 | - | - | TGTGCTAGTGGTTTGGTAATATTAACTAGCTCCTACGAGCAGTACTTC | CASGLVILTSSYEQYF
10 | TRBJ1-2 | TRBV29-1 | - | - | TGCAGCGTCTTTGCCGCGATTTACACCTTC | CSVFAAIYTF
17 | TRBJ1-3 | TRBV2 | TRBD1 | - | TGTGCCAGCAGTGAGGGGCGACAGGGGGCGGTTCGAAACACCATATATTTT | CASSEGRQGAVRNTIYF
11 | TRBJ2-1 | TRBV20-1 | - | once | TGCAGTGCTAGGGCTTACAATGAGCAGTTCTTC | CSARAYNEQFF
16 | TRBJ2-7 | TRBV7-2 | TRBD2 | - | TGTGCCAGCGGCAATCGACTAGCGGGGGGGAACTACGAGCAGTACTTC | CASGNRLAGGNYEQYF
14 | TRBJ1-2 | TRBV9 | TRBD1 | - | TGTGCCAGCAGCGTAGCTACGACAGGGAACGGCTACACCTTC | CASSVATTGNGYTF
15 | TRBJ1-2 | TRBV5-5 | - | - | TGTGCCAGCAGCTTGGGGGGGGGCAGCTTCTATGGCTACACCTTC | CASSLGGGSFYGYTF
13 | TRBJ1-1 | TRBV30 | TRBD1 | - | TGTGCCTGGAGTGGACAGGGGAACACTGAAGCTTTCTTT | CAWSGQGNTEAFF
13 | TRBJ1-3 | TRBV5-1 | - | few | TGCGCCAGCAGCTTGGGGGACAGAAACACCATATATTTT | CASSLGDRNTIYF
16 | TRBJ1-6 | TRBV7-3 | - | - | TGTGCCAGCAGCTTAAGGGGGGGCTCCTATAATTCACCCCTCCACTTT | CASSLRGGSYNSPLHF
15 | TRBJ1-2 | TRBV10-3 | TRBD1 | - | TGTGCCATCGGGCCAGACAGGGGACCTAACTATGGCTACACCTTC | CAIGPDRGPNYGYTF
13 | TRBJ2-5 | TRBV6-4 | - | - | TGTGCCAGCAGTGGTAGCGACGAAGAGACCCAGTACTTC | CASSGSDEETQYF
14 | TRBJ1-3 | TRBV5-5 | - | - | TGTGCCAGCAGCCGCTCAGGGTCGGGAAACACCATATATTTT | CASSRSGSGNTIYF
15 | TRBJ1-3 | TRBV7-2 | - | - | TGTGCCAGCAGCGCCCAGGAGGGAAACGGAAACACCATATATTTT | CASSAQEGNGNTIYF
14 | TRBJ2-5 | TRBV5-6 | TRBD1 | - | TGTGCCAGCACCCGAGACAGGGCGCAAGAGACCCAGTACTTC | CASTRDRAQETQYF
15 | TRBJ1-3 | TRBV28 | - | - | TGTGCCAGCAGTACCCCCCCAGTGTCGGGAAACACCATATATTTT | CASSTPPVSGNTIYF
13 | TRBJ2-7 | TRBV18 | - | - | TGTGCCAGCTCACCCAGTCCCGGGGACGAGCAGTACTTC | CASSPSPGDEQYF
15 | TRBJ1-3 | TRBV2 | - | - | TGTGCCAGCAGTGAAGGACGGGTCTCTGGAAACACCATATATTTT | CASSEGRVSGNTIYF
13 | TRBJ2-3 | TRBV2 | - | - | TGTGCCAGCGAACAACAGGGAACAGATACGCAGTATTTT | CASEQQGTDTQYF
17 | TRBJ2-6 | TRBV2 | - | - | TGTGCCAGCAGTCCGGGACATTCATTCTCTGGGGCCAACGTCCTGACTTTC | CASSPGHSFSGANVLTF
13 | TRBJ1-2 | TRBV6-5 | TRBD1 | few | TGTGCCAGCAGTTACACGACAGGGAACGGCTACACCTTC | CASSYTTGNGYTF
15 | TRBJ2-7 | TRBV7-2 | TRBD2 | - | TGTGCCAGCAGCTTAGAACTAGCGGGGGGGCCCGAGCAGTACTTC | CASSLELAGGPEQYF
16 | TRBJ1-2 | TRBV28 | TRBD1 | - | TGTGCCAGCATCCGAACTGGACAGGGAACGACCTATGGCTACACCTTC | CASIRTGQGTTYGYTF
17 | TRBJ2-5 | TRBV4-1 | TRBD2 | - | TGCGCCAGCAGCCCGATGGGTATCGCCGGGGGGGCGGAGACCCAGTACTTC | CASSPMGIAGGAETQYF
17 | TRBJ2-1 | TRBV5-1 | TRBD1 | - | TGCGCCAGCAGCTCCACTTACGGGACAGCGCCCTACAATGAGCAGTTCTTC | CASSSTYGTAPYNEQFF
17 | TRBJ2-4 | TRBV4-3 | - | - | TGCGCCAGCAGCCAAGACAGGGGACCCATAGCCAAAAACATTCAGTACTTC | CASSQDRGPIAKNIQYF
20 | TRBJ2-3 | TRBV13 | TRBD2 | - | TGTGCCAGCAGCCCCATCCTACTAGCGGGGGCCCCTGAAAGCACAGATACGCAGTATTTT | CASSPILLAGAPESTDTQYF
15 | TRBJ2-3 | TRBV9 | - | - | TGTGCCAGCAGCGTAGGACCCGGGGAGGCAGATACGCAGTATTTT | CASSVGPGEADTQYF
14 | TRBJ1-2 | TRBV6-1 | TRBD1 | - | TGTGCCAGCAGCCCCCCGGGACAGGGATATGGCTACACCTTC | CASSPPGQGYGYTF
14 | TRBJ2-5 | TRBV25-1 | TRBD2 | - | TGTGCCAGCAGTGAGAAAGCGGGGGAAGAGACCCAGTACTTC | CASSEKAGEETQYF
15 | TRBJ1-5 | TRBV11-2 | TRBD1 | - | TGTGCCAGCAGCTCCCTGACAGGGACGGGTCAGCCCCAGCATTTT | CASSSLTGTGQPQHF
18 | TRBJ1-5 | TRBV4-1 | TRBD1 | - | TGCGCCAGCAGCCCGTGGGACAGGGTCCTTGAGAGCAATCAGCCCCAGCATTTT | CASSPWDRVLESNQPQHF
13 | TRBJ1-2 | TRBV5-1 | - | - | TGCGCCAGCAGCTTGGACAGGGAGTCTGGCTACACCTTC | CASSLDRESGYTF
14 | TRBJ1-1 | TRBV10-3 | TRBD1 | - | TGTGCCATCAGTGAGTTCCAGGGGGCGGCTGAAGCTTTCTTT | CAISEFQGAAEAFF
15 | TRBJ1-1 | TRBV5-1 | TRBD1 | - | TGCGCCAGCAGCACGCAGACAGGGTTGAACACTGAAGCTTTCTTT | CASSTQTGLNTEAFF
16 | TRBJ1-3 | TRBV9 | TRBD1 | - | TGTGCCAGCAGCGTAAGACAGGGAGAATCTGGAAACACCATATATTTT | CASSVRQGESGNTIYF
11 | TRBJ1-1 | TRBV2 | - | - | TGTGCCAGCCTAGGATTGACTGAAGCTTTCTTT | CASLGLTEAFF
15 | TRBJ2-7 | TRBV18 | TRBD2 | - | TGTGCCAGCTCATCGAGGGAGGGCCATCTAACCGAGCAGTACTTC | CASSSREGHLTEQYF
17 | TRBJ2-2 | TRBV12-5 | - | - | TGTGCTAGTGGTTTGGTATATGTACGAGGGAACACCGGGGAGCTGTTTTTT | CASGLVYVRGNTGELFF